The 15 T cell receptor beta chains given below trace back to one sample, sequenced in a study of patients and donors after allogeneic stem cell transplantation. Each CDR3 protein is one row after TCRdb ran MiXCR on the RT-PCR reads. Among 20,000 or so distinct CDR3 sequences listed, around 31% were seen once. The sequencing sample was made of blood, either unsorted or a sorted T cell fraction (not recorded which). The source of these receptors is a human donor who was either an allogeneic HSCT recipient or a stem cell or donor lymphocyte infusion donor (not recorded which). It is not recorded whose cells these are; they may come from a transplant donor.

This clonotype was seen many times. The chain combines TRBV4-2 with TRBJ2-3, with D tentatively TRBD1 or TRBD2 (6 bases each). This CDR3 spans 13 amino acids. V dropped 0 bases and J dropped 6 bases, with 7 bases sitting between them. CDR1 and CDR2 from the germline V gene are LGHNA and YNFKEQ. CDR3 amino acids: CASSQEGGDTQYF. The CDR3 coding sequence is TGTGCCAGCAGCCAAGAAGGGGGGGATACGCAGTATTTT.

The chain's CDR3 is CASRDRGYEKLFF. DNA for the CDR3: TGTGCCAGCAGGGACAGGGGATACGAAAAACTGTTTTTT. This chain uses TRBV25-1 with TRBJ1-4; 9 nucleotides match TRBD1. CDR1 is MGHDK and CDR2 is SYGVNS in the germline V gene. The CDR3 length is 13 residues. Trimming cost V 6 bases and J 8 bases; bases outside gene matches: 4.

The table lists this clonotype with many counts. This sequence joins TRBV9 and TRBJ1-1, with D unresolved. CDR1 and CDR2 from the germline V gene are SGDLS and YYNGEE. The V gene lost 3 bases and the J gene lost 0 bases, with 6 bases spanning the gap. The length of the CDR3 is 13 residues. The CDR3 protein is CASSGHVNTEAFF. CDR3 bases: TGTGCCAGCAGCGGACACGTGAACACTGAAGCTTTCTTT.

This clonotype was observed a few times. The gene calls are TRBV12-3 or TRBV12-4 and TRBJ1-1; the D is unclear. This CDR3 region has 13 residues. V was shortened by 2 bases and J by 1 base, with 5 bases between the two germline ends. The DNA of the CDR3 is TGTGCCAGCAGTTTACAGGCGAACACTGAAGCTTTCTTT. The encoded protein is CASSLQANTEAFF.

This clonotype was observed at least ten times. This chain uses TRBV12-3 or TRBV12-4 with TRBJ2-1; weak D call: TRBD2 (6 bases). This CDR3 comprises 13 residues. The V and J ends lost 7 bases and 10 bases respectively, with 17 bases between them. The CDR3: CASITPGDREQFF. As DNA, the CDR3 is TGTGCCAGCATTACCCCGGGGGATAGGGAGCAGTTCTTC.

By share, this clonotype ranks as medium-sized (0.01 to 0.1%). The chain has TRBV20-1 and TRBJ1-6; D is perhaps TRBD1 (6 bases). V lost 0 bases to trimming and J lost 4 bases, with 10 bases between them. The length of the CDR3 is 15 residues. Germline CDR1 reads DFQATT; CDR2 reads SNEGSKA (reference sequence). This chain's CDR3 is CSARERGGYNSPLHF. Here the CDR3 DNA reads TGCAGTGCTAGAGAGAGGGGGGGGTATAATTCACCCCTCCACTTT.

This clonotype was counted only a few times. This chain links TRBV10-3 with TRBJ1-6; TRBD1 matches at 7 bases. Trimming removed 4 bases from V and 8 bases from J; junction bases left unmatched: 8. Germline V gene data show CDR1 as ENHRY and CDR2 as SYGVKD. The length of the CDR3 is 15 residues. CDR3 sequence: CAISGSQGRDSPLHF. In DNA, the CDR3 is TGTGCCATCAGTGGCTCACAGGGGAGGGATTCACCCCTCCACTTT.

This clonotype was recorded a few times. The rearrangement uses TRBV5-6 and TRBJ1-5; no definite D call. The CDR3 runs to 14 residues. Per the germline V gene, CDR1 is SGHDT and CDR2 is YYEEEE. V lost 3 bases and J 3 bases, leaving 10 bases between the germline ends. The chain's CDR3 is CASSSGPNNQPQHF. The DNA of the CDR3 is TGTGCCAGCAGCTCGGGCCCGAACAATCAGCCCCAGCATTTT.

The chain combines TRBV6-2 or TRBV6-3 with TRBJ2-7, with no clear D. The CDR3 consists of 14 residues. The germline gives CDR1 MNHEY, CDR2 SVGEGT. V gave up 0 bases and J gave up 4 bases, with 10 bases separating them. CDR3 protein: CASSYSMGSYEQYF. For the CDR3, the DNA is TGTGCCAGCAGTTACTCGATGGGCAGTTACGAGCAGTACTTC.

V and J are TRBV20-1 and TRBJ2-7; 10 positions match TRBD2. This CDR3 has 13 residues. V was pared by 5 bases and J by 4 bases, with 5 bases of the junction left unmatched. In germline, CDR1 is DFQATT, CDR2 SNEGSKA (reference sequence). The CDR3 region has the DNA TGCAGTGCTCAGCGGGGGGGCCGGTACGAGCAGTACTTC. Protein sequence: CSAQRGGRYEQYF.

The CDR3 bases are TGTGCCACCAGTGATTTCAGACAGGGACCCTCTGGGGCCAACGTCCTGACTTTC. Its protein is CATSDFRQGPSGANVLTF. This sequence joins TRBV24-1 and TRBJ2-6; 7 positions agree with TRBD1. This CDR3 spans 18 amino acids. Trimming removed 1 base from V and 0 bases from J; junction bases left unmatched: 5. CDR1 KGHDR and CDR2 SFDVKD come from the germline V gene.

This clonotype came up a few times. The V gene is TRBV5-6, the J gene TRBJ1-1, with D possibly matching TRBD1 (5 bases). V lost 5 bases and J 8 bases, leaving 19 bases between the germline ends. This CDR3 is 14 amino acids long. Per the germline V gene, CDR1 is SGHDT and CDR2 is YYEEEE. The CDR3 DNA follows: TGTGCCAGCAGGGACCTCACACAGAGGGGCGAAGCTTTCTTT. Its protein product is CASRDLTQRGEAFF.

The genes are TRBV9 and TRBJ2-3, with 7 bases fitting TRBD2. The CDR3 length is 14 residues. CDR1 is SGDLS, CDR2 YYNGEE, per germline. Trimming took 0 bases from V and 6 from J; bases not matched to a gene: 4. CDR3 DNA: TGTGCCAGCAGCGTAGACCTAGCGGCGGATACGCAGTATTTT. This codes for CASSVDLAADTQYF.

The chain employs TRBV12-3 or TRBV12-4 and TRBJ2-2, with 9 bases matching TRBD2. The CDR3 loop spans 18 amino acids. J gave up 0 bases and V 0 bases, and 5 bases lay outside the gene matches. The CDR3 nucleotides are TGTGCCAGCAGTTTAGCGCTAGGACTAGCGCCGAACACCGGGGAGCTGTTTTTT. This encodes CASSLALGLAPNTGELFF.

The V gene is TRBV5-1, the J gene TRBJ1-6; possible D gene TRBD1, 5 bases. The CDR3 consists of 16 residues. The germline V and J ends were trimmed by 0 bases and 0 bases, with 7 bases remaining between them. The germline gives CDR1 SGHRS, CDR2 YFSETQ. CDR3 DNA: TGCGCCAGCAGCTTGGGGGGCAGCTCCTATAATTCACCCCTCCACTTT. It encodes CASSLGGSSYNSPLHF.